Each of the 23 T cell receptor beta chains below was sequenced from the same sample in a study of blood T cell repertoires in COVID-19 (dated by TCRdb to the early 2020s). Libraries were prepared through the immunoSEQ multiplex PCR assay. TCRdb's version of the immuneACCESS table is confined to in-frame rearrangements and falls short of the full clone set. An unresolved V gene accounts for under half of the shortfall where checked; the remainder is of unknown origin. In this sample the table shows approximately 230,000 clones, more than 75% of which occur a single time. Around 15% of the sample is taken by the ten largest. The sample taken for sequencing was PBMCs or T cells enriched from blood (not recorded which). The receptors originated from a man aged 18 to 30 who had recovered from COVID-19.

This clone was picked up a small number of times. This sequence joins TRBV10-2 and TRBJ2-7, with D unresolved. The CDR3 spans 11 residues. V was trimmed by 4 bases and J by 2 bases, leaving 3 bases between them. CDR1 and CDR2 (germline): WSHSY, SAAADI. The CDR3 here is CASSATYEQYF. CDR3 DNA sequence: TGCGCCAGCAGTGCTACCTACGAGCAGTACTTC.

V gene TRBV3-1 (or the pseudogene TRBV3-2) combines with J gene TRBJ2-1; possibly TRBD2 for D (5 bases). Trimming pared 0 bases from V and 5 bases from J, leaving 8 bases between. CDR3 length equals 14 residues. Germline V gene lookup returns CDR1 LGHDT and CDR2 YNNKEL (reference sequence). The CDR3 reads CASSQDLGDNEQFF. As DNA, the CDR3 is TGTGCCAGCAGCCAAGATCTCGGGGACAATGAGCAGTTCTTC.

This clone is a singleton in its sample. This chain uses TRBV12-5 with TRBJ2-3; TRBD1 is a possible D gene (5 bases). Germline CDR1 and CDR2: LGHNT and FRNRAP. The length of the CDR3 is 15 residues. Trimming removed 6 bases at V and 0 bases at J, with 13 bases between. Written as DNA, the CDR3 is TGTGCTAGTGGCAGGGCAGCTCCTAGCACAGATACGCAGTATTTT. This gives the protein CASGRAAPSTDTQYF.

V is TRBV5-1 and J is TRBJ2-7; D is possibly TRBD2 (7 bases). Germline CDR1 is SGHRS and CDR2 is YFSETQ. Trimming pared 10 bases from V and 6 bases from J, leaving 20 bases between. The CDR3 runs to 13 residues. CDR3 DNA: TGCGCCTCCTCGGGGGGCGCGATATCCGAGCAGTACTTC. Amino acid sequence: CASSGGAISEQYF. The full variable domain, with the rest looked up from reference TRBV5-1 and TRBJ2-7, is KAGVTQTPRYLIKTRGQQVTLSCSPISGHRSVSWYQQTPGQGLQFLFEYFSETQRNKGNFPGRFSGRQFSNSRSEMNVSTLELGDSALYLCASSGGAISEQYFGPGTRLTVT.

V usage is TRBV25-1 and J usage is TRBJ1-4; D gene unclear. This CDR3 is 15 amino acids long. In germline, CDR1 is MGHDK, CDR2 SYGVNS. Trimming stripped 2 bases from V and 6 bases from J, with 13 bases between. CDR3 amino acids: CASSEGRGVDEKLFF. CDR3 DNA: TGTGCCAGCAGTGAAGGTCGGGGTGTAGATGAAAAACTGTTTTTT. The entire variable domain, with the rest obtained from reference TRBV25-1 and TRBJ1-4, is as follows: EADIYQTPRYLVIGTGKKITLECSQTMGHDKMYWYQQDPGMELHLIHYSYGVNSTEKGDLSSESTVSRIRTEHFPLTLESARPSHTSQYLCASSEGRGVDEKLFFGSGTQLSVL.

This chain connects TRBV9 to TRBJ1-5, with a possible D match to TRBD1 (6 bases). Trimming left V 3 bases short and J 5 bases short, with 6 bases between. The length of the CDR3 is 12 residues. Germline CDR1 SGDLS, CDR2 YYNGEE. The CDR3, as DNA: TGTGCCAGCAGCGCAGGGGATCAGCCCCAGCATTTT. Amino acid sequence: CASSAGDQPQHF.

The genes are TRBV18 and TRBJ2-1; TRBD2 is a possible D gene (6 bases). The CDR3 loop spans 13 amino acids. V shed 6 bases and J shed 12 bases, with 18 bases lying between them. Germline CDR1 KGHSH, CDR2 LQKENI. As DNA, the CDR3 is TGTGCCAGCTCTGCCATCGACCGGGGAGGGCAGTTCTTC. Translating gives CASSAIDRGGQFF.

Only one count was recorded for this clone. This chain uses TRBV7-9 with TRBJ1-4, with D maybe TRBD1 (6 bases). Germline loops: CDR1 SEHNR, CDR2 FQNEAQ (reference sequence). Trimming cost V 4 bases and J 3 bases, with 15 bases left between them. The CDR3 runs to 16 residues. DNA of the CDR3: TGTGCCAGCAGCTCAGGGGCCGCCCCTTCTAATGAAAAACTGTTTTTT. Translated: CASSSGAAPSNEKLFF.

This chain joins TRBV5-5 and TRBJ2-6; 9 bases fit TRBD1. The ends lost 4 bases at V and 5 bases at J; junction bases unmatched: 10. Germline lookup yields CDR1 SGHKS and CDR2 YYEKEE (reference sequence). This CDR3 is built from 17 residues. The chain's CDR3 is CASSLSLQGARANVLTF. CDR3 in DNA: TGTGCCAGCAGCCTTAGTCTACAGGGGGCCCGGGCCAACGTCCTGACTTTC.

The DNA of the CDR3 is TGCGCCAGCAGCCAAACAGGGTTCCCAGATACGCAGTATTTT. This gives the protein CASSQTGFPDTQYF. J is TRBJ2-3 and V is TRBV4-1, with D possibly being TRBD1 (6 bases). This CDR3 contains 14 residues. Germline CDR1 and CDR2: MGHRA and YSYEKL. V was pared by 2 bases and J by 4 bases, with 10 bases between.

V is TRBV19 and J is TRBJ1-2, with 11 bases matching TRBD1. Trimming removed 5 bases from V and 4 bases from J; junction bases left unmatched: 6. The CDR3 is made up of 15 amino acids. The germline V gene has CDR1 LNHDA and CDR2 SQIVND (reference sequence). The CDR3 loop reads CASSERTGGVYGYTF. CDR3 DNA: TGTGCCAGTAGTGAGCGGACAGGGGGCGTCTATGGCTACACCTTC.

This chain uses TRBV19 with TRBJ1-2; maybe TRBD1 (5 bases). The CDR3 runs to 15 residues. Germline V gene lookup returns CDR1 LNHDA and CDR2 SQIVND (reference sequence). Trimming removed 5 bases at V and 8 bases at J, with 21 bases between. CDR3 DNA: TGTGCCAGTAGTCCCACGGCGACAGCCTTAGAGGGCTACACCTTC. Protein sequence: CASSPTATALEGYTF.

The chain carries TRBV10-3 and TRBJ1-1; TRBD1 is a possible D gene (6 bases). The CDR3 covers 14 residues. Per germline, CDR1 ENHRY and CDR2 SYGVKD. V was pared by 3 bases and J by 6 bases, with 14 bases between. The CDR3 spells CAISDQGSGAEAFF. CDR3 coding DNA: TGTGCCATCAGTGATCAGGGGTCGGGCGCTGAAGCTTTCTTT.

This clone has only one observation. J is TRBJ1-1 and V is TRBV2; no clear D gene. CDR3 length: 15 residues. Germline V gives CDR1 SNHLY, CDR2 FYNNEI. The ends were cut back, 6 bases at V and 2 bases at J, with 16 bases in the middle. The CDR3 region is CASSPLAGSNTEAFF. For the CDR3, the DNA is TGTGCCAGCAGCCCCCTCGCGGGCTCTAACACTGAAGCTTTCTTT.

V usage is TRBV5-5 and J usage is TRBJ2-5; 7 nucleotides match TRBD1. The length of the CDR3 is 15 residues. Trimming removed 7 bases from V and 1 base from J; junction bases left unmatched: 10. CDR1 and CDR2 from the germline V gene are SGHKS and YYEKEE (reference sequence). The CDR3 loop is CASHSSTGIQETQYF. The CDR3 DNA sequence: TGTGCCAGCCACTCTTCGACAGGGATCCAAGAGACCCAGTACTTC. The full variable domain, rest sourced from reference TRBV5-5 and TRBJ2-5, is DAGVTQSPTHLIKTRGQQVTLRCSPISGHKSVSWYQQVLGQGPQFIFQYYEKEERGRGNFPDRFSARQFPNYSSELNVNALLLGDSALYLCASHSSTGIQETQYFGPGTRLLVL.

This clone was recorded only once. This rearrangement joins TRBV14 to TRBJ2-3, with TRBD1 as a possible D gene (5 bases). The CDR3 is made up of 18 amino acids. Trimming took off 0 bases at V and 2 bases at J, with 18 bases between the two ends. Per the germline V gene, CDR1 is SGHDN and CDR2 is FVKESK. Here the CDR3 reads CASSQDLSDIENTDTQYF. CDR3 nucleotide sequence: TGTGCCAGCAGCCAAGATCTTTCGGACATTGAGAACACAGATACGCAGTATTTT.

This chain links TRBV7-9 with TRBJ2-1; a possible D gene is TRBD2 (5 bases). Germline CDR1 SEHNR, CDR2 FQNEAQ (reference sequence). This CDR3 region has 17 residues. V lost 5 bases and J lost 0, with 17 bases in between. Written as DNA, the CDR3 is TGTGCCAGCAGCCCACGTTTACGGGGAATCTCCTACAATGAGCAGTTCTTC. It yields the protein CASSPRLRGISYNEQFF. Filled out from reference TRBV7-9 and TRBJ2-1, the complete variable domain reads DTGVSQNPRHKITKRGQNVTFRCDPISEHNRLYWYRQTLGQGPEFLTYFQNEAQLEKSRLLSDRFSAERPKGSFSTLEIQRTEQGDSAMYLCASSPRLRGISYNEQFFGPGTRLTVL.

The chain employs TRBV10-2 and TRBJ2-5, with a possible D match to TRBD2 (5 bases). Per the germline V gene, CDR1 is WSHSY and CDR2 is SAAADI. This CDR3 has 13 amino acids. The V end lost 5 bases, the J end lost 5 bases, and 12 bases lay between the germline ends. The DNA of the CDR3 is TGCGCCAGCAGTTACGGACTCGGGGAGACCCAGTACTTC. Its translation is CASSYGLGETQYF.

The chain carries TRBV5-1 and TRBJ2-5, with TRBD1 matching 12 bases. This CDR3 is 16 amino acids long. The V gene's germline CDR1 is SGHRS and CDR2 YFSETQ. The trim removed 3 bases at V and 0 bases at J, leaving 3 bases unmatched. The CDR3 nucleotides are TGCGCCAGCAGCTGGGGGACAGGGGGCTACCAAGAGACCCAGTACTTC. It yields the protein CASSWGTGGYQETQYF.

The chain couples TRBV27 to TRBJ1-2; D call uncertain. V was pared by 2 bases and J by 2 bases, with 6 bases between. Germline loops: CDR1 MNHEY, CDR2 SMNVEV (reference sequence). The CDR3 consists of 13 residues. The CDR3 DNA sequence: TGTGCCAGCAGTTTACAGCGAAACTATGGCTACACCTTC. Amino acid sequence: CASSLQRNYGYTF.

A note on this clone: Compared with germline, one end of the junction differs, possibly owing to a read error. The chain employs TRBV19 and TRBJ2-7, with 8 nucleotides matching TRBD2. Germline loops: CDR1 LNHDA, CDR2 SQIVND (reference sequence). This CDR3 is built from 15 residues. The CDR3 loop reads CASSLERENYYEQYF. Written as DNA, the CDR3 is TGTGCCAGTAGTTTAGAGCGGGAGAACTACTACGAGCAGTACTTC.

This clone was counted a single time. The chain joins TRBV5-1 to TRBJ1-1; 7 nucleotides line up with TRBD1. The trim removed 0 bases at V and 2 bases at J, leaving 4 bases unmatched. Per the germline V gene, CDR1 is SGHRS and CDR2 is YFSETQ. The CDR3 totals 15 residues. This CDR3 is CASSLDDRANTEAFF. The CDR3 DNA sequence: TGCGCCAGCAGCTTGGATGACAGGGCTAACACTGAAGCTTTCTTT.

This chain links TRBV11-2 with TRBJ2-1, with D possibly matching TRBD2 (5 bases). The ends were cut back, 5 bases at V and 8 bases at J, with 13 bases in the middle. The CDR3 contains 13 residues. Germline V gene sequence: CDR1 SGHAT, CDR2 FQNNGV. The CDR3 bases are TGTGCCAGCAGCGCTAGGACTCGTCATGAGCAGTTCTTC. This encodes CASSARTRHEQFF.